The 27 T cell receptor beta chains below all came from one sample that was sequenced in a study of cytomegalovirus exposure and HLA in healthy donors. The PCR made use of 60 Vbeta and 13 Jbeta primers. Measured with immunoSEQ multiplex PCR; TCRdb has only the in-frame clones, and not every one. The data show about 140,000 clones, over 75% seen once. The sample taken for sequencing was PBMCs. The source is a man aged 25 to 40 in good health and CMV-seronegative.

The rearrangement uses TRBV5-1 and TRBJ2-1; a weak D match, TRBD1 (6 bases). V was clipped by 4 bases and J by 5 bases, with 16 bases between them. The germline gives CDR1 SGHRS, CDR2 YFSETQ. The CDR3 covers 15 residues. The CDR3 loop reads CASSPGVGAHNEQFF. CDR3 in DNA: TGCGCCAGCAGCCCAGGGGTGGGGGCGCACAATGAGCAGTTCTTC. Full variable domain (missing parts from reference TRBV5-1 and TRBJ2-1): KAGVTQTPRYLIKTRGQQVTLSCSPISGHRSVSWYQQTPGQGLQFLFEYFSETQRNKGNFPGRFSGRQFSNSRSEMNVSTLELGDSALYLCASSPGVGAHNEQFFGPGTRLTVL.

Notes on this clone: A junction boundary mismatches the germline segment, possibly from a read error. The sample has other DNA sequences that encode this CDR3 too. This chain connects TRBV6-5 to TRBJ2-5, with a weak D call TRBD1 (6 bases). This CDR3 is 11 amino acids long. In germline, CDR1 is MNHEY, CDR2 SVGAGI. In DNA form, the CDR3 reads TGTGCCAGCACAGGGGCGGAGACCCAATACTTC. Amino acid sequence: CASTGAETQYF.

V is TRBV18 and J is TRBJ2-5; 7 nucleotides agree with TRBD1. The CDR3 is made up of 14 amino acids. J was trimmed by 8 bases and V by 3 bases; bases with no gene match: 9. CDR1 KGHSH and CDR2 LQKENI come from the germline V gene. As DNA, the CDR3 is TGTGCCAGCTCACCGAGCGAGGGGGCACGAACCCAGTACTTC. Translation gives CASSPSEGARTQYF.

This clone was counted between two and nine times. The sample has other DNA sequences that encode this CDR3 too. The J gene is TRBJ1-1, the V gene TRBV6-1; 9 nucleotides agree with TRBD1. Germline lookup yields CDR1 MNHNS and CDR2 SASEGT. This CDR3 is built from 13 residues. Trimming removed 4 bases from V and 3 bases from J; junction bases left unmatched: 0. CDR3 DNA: TGTGCCAGCAGTGGGGACAGGGACACTGAAGCTTTCTTT. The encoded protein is CASSGDRDTEAFF.

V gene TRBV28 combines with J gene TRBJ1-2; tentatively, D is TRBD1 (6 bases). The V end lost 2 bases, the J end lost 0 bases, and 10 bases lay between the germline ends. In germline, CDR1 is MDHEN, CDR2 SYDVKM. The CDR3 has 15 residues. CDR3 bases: TGTGCCAGCAGTTTAGTGGACAGAGCTAACTATGGCTACACCTTC. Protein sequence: CASSLVDRANYGYTF.

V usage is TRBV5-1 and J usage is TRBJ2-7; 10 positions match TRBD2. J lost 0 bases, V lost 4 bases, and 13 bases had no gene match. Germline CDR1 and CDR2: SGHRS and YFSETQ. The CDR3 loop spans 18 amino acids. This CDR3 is CASSTATLRTSGSYEQYF. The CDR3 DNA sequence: TGCGCCAGCAGCACCGCCACACTCCGGACTAGCGGCTCCTACGAGCAGTACTTC.

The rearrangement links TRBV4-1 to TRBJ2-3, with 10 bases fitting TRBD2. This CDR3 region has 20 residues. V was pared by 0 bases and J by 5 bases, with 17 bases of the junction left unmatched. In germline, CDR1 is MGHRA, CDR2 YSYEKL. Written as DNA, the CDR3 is TGCGCCAGCAGCCAAGAAATCCCCCGGACTAGCGGTGGGGTATTAGATACGCAGTATTTT. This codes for CASSQEIPRTSGGVLDTQYF.

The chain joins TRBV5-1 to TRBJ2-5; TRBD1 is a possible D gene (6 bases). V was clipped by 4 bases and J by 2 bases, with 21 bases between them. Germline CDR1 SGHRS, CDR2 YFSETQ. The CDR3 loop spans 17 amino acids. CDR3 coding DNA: TGCGCCAGCAGCCCGGGTTTCAGGGGTCAGTATCAAGAGACCCAGTACTTC. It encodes CASSPGFRGQYQETQYF. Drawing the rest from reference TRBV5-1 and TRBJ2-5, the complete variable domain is KAGVTQTPRYLIKTRGQQVTLSCSPISGHRSVSWYQQTPGQGLQFLFEYFSETQRNKGNFPGRFSGRQFSNSRSEMNVSTLELGDSALYLCASSPGFRGQYQETQYFGPGTRLLVL.

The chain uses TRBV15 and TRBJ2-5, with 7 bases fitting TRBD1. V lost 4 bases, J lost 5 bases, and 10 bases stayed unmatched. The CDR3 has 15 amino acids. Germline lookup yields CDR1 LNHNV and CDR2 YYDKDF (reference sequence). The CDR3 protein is CATSNTSGGYETQYF. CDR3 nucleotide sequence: TGTGCCACCAGCAATACGTCAGGGGGATATGAGACCCAGTACTTC.

The CDR3 protein is CASSKGLGGGADTQYF. CDR3 bases: TGCGCCAGCAGCAAAGGACTAGGCGGGGGGGCCGATACGCAGTATTTT. The rearrangement joins TRBV5-1 to TRBJ2-3; 9 bases align to TRBD2. Losses at the gene ends were 4 bases for V and 6 bases for J; bases not matched to a gene: 12. The CDR3 extends over 16 amino acids. The germline CDR1 and CDR2 sequences are SGHRS and YFSETQ.

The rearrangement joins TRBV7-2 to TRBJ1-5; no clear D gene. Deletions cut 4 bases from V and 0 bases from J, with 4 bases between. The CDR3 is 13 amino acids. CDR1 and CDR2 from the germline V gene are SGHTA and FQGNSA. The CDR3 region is CASSSFSNQPQHF. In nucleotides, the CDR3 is TGTGCCAGCAGCTCGTTTAGCAATCAGCCCCAGCATTTT. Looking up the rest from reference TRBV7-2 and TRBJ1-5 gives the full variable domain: GAGVSQSPSNKVTEKGKDVELRCDPISGHTALYWYRQSLGQGLEFLIYFQGNSAPDKSGLPSDRFSAERTGGSVSTLTIQRTQQEDSAVYLCASSSFSNQPQHFGDGTRLSIL.

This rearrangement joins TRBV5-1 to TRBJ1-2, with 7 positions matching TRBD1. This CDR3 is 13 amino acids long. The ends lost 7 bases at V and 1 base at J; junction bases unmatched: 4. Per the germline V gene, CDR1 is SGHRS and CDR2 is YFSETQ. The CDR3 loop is CASRTGDNYGYTF. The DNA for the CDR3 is TGCGCCAGCCGGACAGGAGATAACTATGGCTACACCTTC.

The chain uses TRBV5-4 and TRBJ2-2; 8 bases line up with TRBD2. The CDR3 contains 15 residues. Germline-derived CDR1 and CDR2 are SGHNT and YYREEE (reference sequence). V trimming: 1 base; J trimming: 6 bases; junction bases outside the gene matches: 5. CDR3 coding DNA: TGTGCCAGCAGCTTGCAACTAGCGGACGCCGGGGAGCTGTTTTTT. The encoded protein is CASSLQLADAGELFF.

CDR3: CASSASGTGGYTF. In DNA form, the CDR3 reads TGCGCCAGCAGCGCGTCCGGGACAGGCGGCTACACCTTC. J is TRBJ1-2 and V is TRBV5-1; 8 bases map to TRBD1. The J segment lost 8 bases and the V segment lost 4 bases, leaving 7 bases of the junction unmatched. The germline CDR1 and CDR2 sequences are SGHRS and YFSETQ. The CDR3 runs 13 residues. Full variable domain (outside the CDR3, taken from reference TRBV5-1 and TRBJ1-2): KAGVTQTPRYLIKTRGQQVTLSCSPISGHRSVSWYQQTPGQGLQFLFEYFSETQRNKGNFPGRFSGRQFSNSRSEMNVSTLELGDSALYLCASSASGTGGYTFGSGTRLTVV.

CDR3 region: CASTGVDTEAFF. As DNA, the CDR3 is TGTGCCAGCACAGGGGTGGACACTGAAGCTTTCTTT. The chain employs TRBV25-1 and TRBJ1-1, with D possibly matching TRBD1 (6 bases). This CDR3 has 12 residues. The germline V gene has CDR1 MGHDK and CDR2 SYGVNS. V was pared by 7 bases and J by 3 bases, with 9 bases between.

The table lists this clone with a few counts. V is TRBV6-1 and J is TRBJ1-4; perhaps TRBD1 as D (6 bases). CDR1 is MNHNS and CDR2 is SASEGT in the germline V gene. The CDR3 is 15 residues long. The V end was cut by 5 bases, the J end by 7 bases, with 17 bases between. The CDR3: CASSQGGQGGEKLFF. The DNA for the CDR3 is TGTGCCAGCAGTCAAGGGGGGCAGGGCGGTGAAAAACTGTTTTTT.

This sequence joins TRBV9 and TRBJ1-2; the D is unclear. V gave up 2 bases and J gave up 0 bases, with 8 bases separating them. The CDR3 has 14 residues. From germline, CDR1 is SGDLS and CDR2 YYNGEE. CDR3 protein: CASSVQTTNYGYTF. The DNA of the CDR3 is TGTGCCAGCAGCGTCCAGACTACTAACTATGGCTACACCTTC.

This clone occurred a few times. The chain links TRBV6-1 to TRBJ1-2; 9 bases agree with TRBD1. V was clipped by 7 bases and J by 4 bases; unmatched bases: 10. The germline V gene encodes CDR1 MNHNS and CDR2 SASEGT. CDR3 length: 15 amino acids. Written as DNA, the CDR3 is TGTGCCAGCACCCCGGGACAGGGTGGGGTCTATGGCTACACCTTC. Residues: CASTPGQGGVYGYTF.

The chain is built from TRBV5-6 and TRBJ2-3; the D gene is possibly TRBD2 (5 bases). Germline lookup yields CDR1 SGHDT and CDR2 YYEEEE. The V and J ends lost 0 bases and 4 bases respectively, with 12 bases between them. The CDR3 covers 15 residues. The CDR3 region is CASSLAGLGADTQYF. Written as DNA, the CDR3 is TGTGCCAGCAGCTTGGCAGGTCTCGGGGCAGATACGCAGTATTTT. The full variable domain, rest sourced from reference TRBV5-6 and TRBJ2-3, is DAGVTQSPTHLIKTRGQQVTLRCSPKSGHDTVSWYQQALGQGPQFIFQYYEEEERQRGNFPDRFSGHQFPNYSSELNVNALLLGDSALYLCASSLAGLGADTQYFGPGTRLTVL.

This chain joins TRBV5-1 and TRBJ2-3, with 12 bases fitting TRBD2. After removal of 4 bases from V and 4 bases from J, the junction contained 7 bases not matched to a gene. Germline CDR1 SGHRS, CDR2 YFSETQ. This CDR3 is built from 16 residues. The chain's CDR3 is CASSVGLAGNPDTQYF. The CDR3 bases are TGCGCCAGCAGCGTTGGACTAGCGGGAAACCCAGATACGCAGTATTTT.

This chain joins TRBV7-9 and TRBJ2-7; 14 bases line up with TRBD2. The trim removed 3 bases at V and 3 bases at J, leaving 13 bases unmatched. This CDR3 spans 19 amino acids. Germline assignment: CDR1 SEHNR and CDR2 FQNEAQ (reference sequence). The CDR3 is CASSLAGTSGSRNGYEQYF. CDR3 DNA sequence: TGTGCCAGCAGCTTGGCCGGGACTAGCGGGAGTCGGAACGGCTACGAGCAGTACTTC.

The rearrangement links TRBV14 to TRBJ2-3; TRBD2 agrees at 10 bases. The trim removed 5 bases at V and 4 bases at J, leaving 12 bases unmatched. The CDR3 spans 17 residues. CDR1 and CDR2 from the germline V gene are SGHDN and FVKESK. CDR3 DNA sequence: TGTGCCAGCAGCTCCCTTCTAGCGGGAGTTCGGCCAGATACGCAGTATTTT. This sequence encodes CASSSLLAGVRPDTQYF.

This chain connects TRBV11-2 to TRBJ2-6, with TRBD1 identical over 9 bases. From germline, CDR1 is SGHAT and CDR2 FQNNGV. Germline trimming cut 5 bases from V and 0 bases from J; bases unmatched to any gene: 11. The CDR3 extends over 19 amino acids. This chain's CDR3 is CASSRTGTGPFSGANVLTF. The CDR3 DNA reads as TGTGCCAGCAGCCGAACCGGGACAGGGCCGTTCTCTGGGGCCAACGTCCTGACTTTC.

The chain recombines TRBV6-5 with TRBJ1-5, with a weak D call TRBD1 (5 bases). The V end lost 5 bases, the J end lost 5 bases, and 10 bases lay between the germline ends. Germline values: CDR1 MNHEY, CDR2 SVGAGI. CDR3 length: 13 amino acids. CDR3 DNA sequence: TGTGCCAGCAGTACCCGGGGGGATCAGCCCCAGCATTTT. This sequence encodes CASSTRGDQPQHF.

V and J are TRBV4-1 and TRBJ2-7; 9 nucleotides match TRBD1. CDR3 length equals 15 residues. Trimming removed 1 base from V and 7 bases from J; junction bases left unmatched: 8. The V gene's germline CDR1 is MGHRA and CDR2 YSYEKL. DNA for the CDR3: TGCGCCAGCAGCCAAGTTGGGACAGGGTCGGAAGAGCAGTACTTC. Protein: CASSQVGTGSEEQYF.

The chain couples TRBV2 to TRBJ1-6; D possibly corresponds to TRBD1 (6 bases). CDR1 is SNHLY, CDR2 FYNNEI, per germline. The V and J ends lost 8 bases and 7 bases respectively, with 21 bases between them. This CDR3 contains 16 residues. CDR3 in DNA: TGTGCCAGCCTGGGGTACTACAGGGCCCTAAATTCACCCCTCCACTTT. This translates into CASLGYYRALNSPLHF.

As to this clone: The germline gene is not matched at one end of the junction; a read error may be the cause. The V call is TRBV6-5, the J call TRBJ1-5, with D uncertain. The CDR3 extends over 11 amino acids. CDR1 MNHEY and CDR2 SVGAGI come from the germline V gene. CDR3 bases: TGTGCCAGCAGCGCTAGGCGGCCCCAGAATTTT. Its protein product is CASSARRPQNF.